This TCR beta chain was captured by sequencing in a study of vaccination and CD4 T cells after COVID-19. Study summary: Post-vaccine sample collection happened at a median of about ten weeks after dose two, ranging 14 to 241.

V was shortened by 1 base and J by 2 bases, with 13 bases between the two germline ends. The CDR3 sequence is 16 residues long. Germline V gene data show CDR1 as SGHVS and CDR2 as FQNEAQ. Points on this clonotype: Its target is not known.

Sequenced with the Oncomine TCR Beta short-read assay was DNA taken from cultured CD4+ T cells. Using its own MiXCR run on the PCR reads, TCRdb lists one record per CDR3 protein. Seen here are around 17,000 distinct CDR3 sequences, 65% to 80% observed once, and the top ten hold 16%. The treatment is: roughly 11-day PBMC culture with coronavirus spike peptide pools or control peptides (ViraFEST assay). The TCR comes from a human donor who had recovered from COVID-19. This chain uses TRBV7-8 with TRBJ2-3; no reliable D call. The sequenced material came from CD4+ T cells from blood, cultured in vitro. The chain's CDR3 is CASSLDGQLLTDTQYF. The DNA for the CDR3 is TGTGCCAGCAGCTTAGACGGTCAGCTCCTCACAGATACGCAGTATTTT.